These T cell receptor beta chains were read from a single sample in a study of T-cell memory formation after mild COVID-19. TCRdb re-called the 5' RACE reads through MiXCR, storing one row per CDR3 protein. The table includes 140,000 or so distinct CDR3 sequences, 14% detected once. The sequencing input was PBMCs or a T cell subset sorted from them (not recorded which). All receptors come from an adult woman who had mild COVID-19 (a few samples of this study predate the infection). Cell type and time point are not known. The CDR3 runs from the conserved cysteine through the conserved F or W. Fields, in order: V gene, D gene, J gene, clone size, CDR3 DNA, CDR3 protein. D genes are given only for firm matches. A clone size is listed for some rows: how often the clone was seen (once, few, many), or a class if it is expanded.

V gene: TRBV12-3/TRBV12-4
D gene: NA
J gene: TRBJ2-3
clone size: NA
CDR3 DNA: TGTGCCAGCACGCCCGGGCAGGGGAGTACAGATACGCAGTATTTT
CDR3 protein: CASTPGQGSTDTQYF

V gene: TRBV4-1
D gene: NA
J gene: TRBJ2-2
clone size: NA
CDR3 DNA: TGCGCCAGCAGCCCGGGACCGAACACCGGGGAGCTGTTTTTT
CDR3 protein: CASSPGPNTGELFF

V gene: TRBV4-1
D gene: NA
J gene: TRBJ2-1
clone size: many
CDR3 DNA: TGCGCCAGCAGCCTCCACGTGGGGGTGGGGGATGAGCAGTTCTTC
CDR3 protein: CASSLHVGVGDEQFF

V gene: TRBV27
D gene: NA
J gene: TRBJ1-5
clone size: once
CDR3 DNA: TGTGCCAGCAGTCTTTTTGAGGGGCAGCCCCAGCATTTT
CDR3 protein: CASSLFEGQPQHF

V gene: TRBV13
D gene: NA
J gene: TRBJ2-5
clone size: many
CDR3 DNA: TGTGCCAGCAGCCCTCGGGGACAAGAGACCCAGTACTTC
CDR3 protein: CASSPRGQETQYF

V gene: TRBV30
D gene: NA
J gene: TRBJ1-6
clone size: NA
CDR3 DNA: TGTGCCTGGAGCCCTAATACGGGATTTTTTAGTGCACCCCTCCACTTT
CDR3 protein: CAWSPNTGFFSAPLHF

V gene: TRBV6-2/TRBV6-3
D gene: NA
J gene: TRBJ2-1
clone size: few
CDR3 DNA: TGTGCCAGCAGTTACGGTATCTTCAAGGATGATGAGCAGTTCTTC
CDR3 protein: CASSYGIFKDDEQFF

V gene: TRBV7-9
D gene: NA
J gene: TRBJ2-7
clone size: NA
CDR3 DNA: TGTGCCAGCAGCCCCGGGGTAGGTGTGCAGTACTTC
CDR3 protein: CASSPGVGVQYF

V gene: TRBV27
D gene: TRBD2
J gene: TRBJ2-7
clone size: few
CDR3 DNA: TGTGCCAGCAGTCCACGGCCGGGACTAGCTAGCTACGAGCAGTACTTC
CDR3 protein: CASSPRPGLASYEQYF

V gene: TRBV30
D gene: NA
J gene: TRBJ2-7
clone size: NA
CDR3 DNA: TGTGCCTGGAGTGACCCCCACTACGAGCAGTACTTC
CDR3 protein: CAWSDPHYEQYF

V gene: TRBV20-1
D gene: TRBD2
J gene: TRBJ2-3
clone size: NA
CDR3 DNA: TGCAGTGCTAGAGATTCCAGCGGGAGGAACTTTATACCAGATACGCAGTATTTT
CDR3 protein: CSARDSSGRNFIPDTQYF

V gene: TRBV29-1
D gene: NA
J gene: TRBJ2-3
clone size: NA
CDR3 DNA: TGCAGCGTCGAAGGAGCTACCGATACGCAGTATTTT
CDR3 protein: CSVEGATDTQYF

V gene: TRBV3-1
D gene: NA
J gene: TRBJ1-1
clone size: few
CDR3 DNA: TGTGCCAGCAGCCAAGAAACGGGGTCCTCTGAAGCTTTCTTT
CDR3 protein: CASSQETGSSEAFF

V gene: TRBV7-6
D gene: NA
J gene: TRBJ1-1
clone size: few
CDR3 DNA: TGTGCCAGCAGCTTAGACAGCCTGGACACTGAAGCTTTCTTT
CDR3 protein: CASSLDSLDTEAFF

V gene: TRBV2
D gene: TRBD2
J gene: TRBJ2-2
clone size: few
CDR3 DNA: TGTGCCAGCGGGGGGGGTGGACCAGGAGGGGAGCTGTTTTTT
CDR3 protein: CASGGGGPGGELFF

V gene: TRBV29-1
D gene: NA
J gene: TRBJ1-2
clone size: few
CDR3 DNA: TGCAGCGTTGAGTCGGTGGCGGGGGGTGATGGCTACACCTTC
CDR3 protein: CSVESVAGGDGYTF

V gene: TRBV12-3/TRBV12-4
D gene: NA
J gene: TRBJ1-5
clone size: few
CDR3 DNA: TGTGCCAGCAGTCGATGGGTGGATCAGCCCCAGCATTTT
CDR3 protein: CASSRWVDQPQHF

V gene: TRBV4-1
D gene: NA
J gene: TRBJ2-7
clone size: few
CDR3 DNA: TGCGCCAGCAGCCAAGAGGACGGGCCCTTCTACGAGCAGTACTTC
CDR3 protein: CASSQEDGPFYEQYF

V gene: TRBV5-1
D gene: NA
J gene: TRBJ2-1
clone size: NA
CDR3 DNA: TGCGCCAGCAGCTTGGCAGGGGTCTGGGAGTATGAGCAGTTCTTC
CDR3 protein: CASSLAGVWEYEQFF

V gene: TRBV9
D gene: NA
J gene: TRBJ1-1
clone size: NA
CDR3 DNA: TGTGCCAGCAGCGTAGCTCGGGGGTCTGAAGCTTTCTTT
CDR3 protein: CASSVARGSEAFF

V gene: TRBV7-8
D gene: NA
J gene: TRBJ1-2
clone size: NA
CDR3 DNA: TGTGCCAGCAGCTTAGGTGGCGCGAACTATGGCTACACCTTC
CDR3 protein: CASSLGGANYGYTF

V gene: TRBV7-6
D gene: TRBD2
J gene: TRBJ2-1
clone size: NA
CDR3 DNA: TGTGCCAGCAGCTTAGCGCCGGGACTAGAAACCTACAATGAGCAGTTCTTC
CDR3 protein: CASSLAPGLETYNEQFF

V gene: TRBV24-1
D gene: NA
J gene: TRBJ2-2
clone size: NA
CDR3 DNA: TGTGCCACCAGTGATTATGTGGGCACCGGGGAGCTGTTTTTT
CDR3 protein: CATSDYVGTGELFF

V gene: TRBV29-1
D gene: NA
J gene: TRBJ1-4
clone size: few
CDR3 DNA: TGCAGCGTCCGACAGGCTCTTAATGAAAAACTGTTTTTT
CDR3 protein: CSVRQALNEKLFF

V gene: TRBV13
D gene: NA
J gene: TRBJ2-7
clone size: few
CDR3 DNA: TGTGCCAGCAGCTCCCCTGGATGGATCAGCGGGGACATCAAGTACGAGCAGTACTTC
CDR3 protein: CASSSPGWISGDIKYEQYF

V gene: TRBV7-9
D gene: TRBD2
J gene: TRBJ2-1
clone size: few
CDR3 DNA: TGTGCCAGCAGCTCGGGACTAGCGGGGGGCCTTAATGAGCAGTTCTTC
CDR3 protein: CASSSGLAGGLNEQFF

V gene: TRBV7-2
D gene: NA
J gene: TRBJ2-7
clone size: few
CDR3 DNA: TGTGCCAGCAGCTTGTATGGGATCTACGAGCAGTACTTC
CDR3 protein: CASSLYGIYEQYF

V gene: TRBV6-5
D gene: NA
J gene: TRBJ1-5
clone size: NA
CDR3 DNA: TGTGCCAGCAGTTCCTTGATGGGGGACGGTCAGCCCCAGCATTTT
CDR3 protein: CASSSLMGDGQPQHF

V gene: TRBV5-1
D gene: NA
J gene: TRBJ2-7
clone size: few
CDR3 DNA: TGCGCCAGCAGCGTGGAGGGGCCTCACGAGCAGTACTTC
CDR3 protein: CASSVEGPHEQYF

V gene: TRBV7-9
D gene: TRBD1
J gene: TRBJ1-5
clone size: NA
CDR3 DNA: TGTGCCAGCAGCGGCGGACAGGGGGTAAGCAATCAGCCCCAGCATTTT
CDR3 protein: CASSGGQGVSNQPQHF

V gene: TRBV5-1
D gene: NA
J gene: TRBJ2-3
clone size: NA
CDR3 DNA: TGCGCCAGCAGCTTGGATGATGGGGACTCCGGGTCAGATACGCAGTATTTT
CDR3 protein: CASSLDDGDSGSDTQYF

V gene: TRBV21-1
D gene: NA
J gene: TRBJ2-2
clone size: few
CDR3 DNA: TGTGCCAGCAGCAGACTGGGTCGGCGGGGCACCGGGGAGCTGTTTTTT
CDR3 protein: CASSRLGRRGTGELFF

V gene: TRBV27
D gene: NA
J gene: TRBJ2-6
clone size: NA
CDR3 DNA: TGTGCCAGCAGTTCCCCCATTGCCTCCGACCGCCCTGGGGCCAACGTCCTGACTTTC
CDR3 protein: CASSSPIASDRPGANVLTF

V gene: TRBV6-6
D gene: NA
J gene: TRBJ2-3
clone size: NA
CDR3 DNA: TGTGCCAGCACTACGGGGCTCGGCACAGATACGCAGTATTTT
CDR3 protein: CASTTGLGTDTQYF

V gene: TRBV30
D gene: TRBD2
J gene: TRBJ2-3
clone size: NA
CDR3 DNA: TGTGCCTGGATACCTAGCGGGGAGGGAGATACGCAGTATTTT
CDR3 protein: CAWIPSGEGDTQYF

V gene: TRBV27
D gene: TRBD2
J gene: TRBJ2-7
clone size: few
CDR3 DNA: TGTGCCAGCACCCTCGCTAGCGGGGGGGCTTACGAGCAGTACTTC
CDR3 protein: CASTLASGGAYEQYF

V gene: TRBV7-6
D gene: NA
J gene: TRBJ2-1
clone size: few
CDR3 DNA: TGTGCCAGCAGCTTAAACCCTTACAATGAGCAGTTCTTC
CDR3 protein: CASSLNPYNEQFF

V gene: TRBV6-5
D gene: NA
J gene: TRBJ2-4
clone size: few
CDR3 DNA: TGTGCCAGCAGCCCGGATTCTGGGGCCAAAAACATTCAGTACTTC
CDR3 protein: CASSPDSGAKNIQYF

V gene: TRBV15
D gene: NA
J gene: TRBJ2-5
clone size: NA
CDR3 DNA: TGTGCCACCAGCAGAGGCTTCATCAAGACCCAGTACTTC
CDR3 protein: CATSRGFIKTQYF

V gene: TRBV4-1
D gene: NA
J gene: TRBJ2-7
clone size: few
CDR3 DNA: TGCGCCAGCAGCCTTAATAGACTGAGCTCCTACGAGCAGTACTTC
CDR3 protein: CASSLNRLSSYEQYF

V gene: TRBV6-6
D gene: NA
J gene: TRBJ1-4
clone size: NA
CDR3 DNA: TGTGCCAGCACTGATGCAGGGGCAACTAATGAAAAACTGTTTTTT
CDR3 protein: CASTDAGATNEKLFF

V gene: TRBV7-9
D gene: TRBD2
J gene: TRBJ2-3
clone size: few
CDR3 DNA: TGTGCCAGCAGCTTAGATCCTAGCGGGGGAACAGATACGCAGTATTTT
CDR3 protein: CASSLDPSGGTDTQYF

V gene: TRBV7-8
D gene: TRBD1
J gene: TRBJ2-5
clone size: NA
CDR3 DNA: TGTGCCAGCAGCTTAGTTAGAGGACAGGGCCAAGAGACCCAGTACTTC
CDR3 protein: CASSLVRGQGQETQYF

V gene: TRBV6-2/TRBV6-3
D gene: NA
J gene: TRBJ2-2
clone size: few
CDR3 DNA: TGTGCCAGCAGTACGTCTAGCGAAGGCGGGGAGCTGTTTTTT
CDR3 protein: CASSTSSEGGELFF

V gene: TRBV7-6
D gene: TRBD2
J gene: TRBJ2-7
clone size: few
CDR3 DNA: TGTGCCAGCAGCTTCCTTGATGGGTCGCGGGGGGGCTCCTACGAGCAGTACTTC
CDR3 protein: CASSFLDGSRGGSYEQYF

V gene: TRBV20-1
D gene: NA
J gene: TRBJ1-6
clone size: NA
CDR3 DNA: TGCAGTGGTACAGTTGTCGCTTATAATTCACCCCTCCACTTT
CDR3 protein: CSGTVVAYNSPLHF

V gene: TRBV9
D gene: TRBD2
J gene: TRBJ2-7
clone size: few
CDR3 DNA: TGTGCCAGCAGCCCCAGCGGGAGGGCCTCCGAGCAGTACTTC
CDR3 protein: CASSPSGRASEQYF

V gene: TRBV11-2
D gene: TRBD1
J gene: TRBJ2-7
clone size: NA
CDR3 DNA: TGTGCCAGCAGCCCGGGGTGGACAGGTGGGGACGAGCAGTACTTC
CDR3 protein: CASSPGWTGGDEQYF

V gene: TRBV7-3
D gene: NA
J gene: TRBJ2-1
clone size: NA
CDR3 DNA: TGTGCCAGCAGCTTAGGTTACGGGACCGAAACCTACAATGAGCAGTTCTTC
CDR3 protein: CASSLGYGTETYNEQFF

V gene: TRBV20-1
D gene: TRBD2
J gene: TRBJ2-3
clone size: NA
CDR3 DNA: TGCAGTGCTAGGACTAGCGGATTCACAGATACGCAGTATTTT
CDR3 protein: CSARTSGFTDTQYF

V gene: TRBV19
D gene: NA
J gene: TRBJ1-5
clone size: few
CDR3 DNA: TGTGCCAGTAGTATAGAGAGATATAGCAATCAGCCCCAGCATTTT
CDR3 protein: CASSIERYSNQPQHF

V gene: TRBV6-5
D gene: TRBD1
J gene: TRBJ2-7
clone size: NA
CDR3 DNA: TGTGCCAGCAGTTACATCGCAGGGGGCTCCTACGAGCAGTACTTC
CDR3 protein: CASSYIAGGSYEQYF

V gene: TRBV7-6
D gene: TRBD2
J gene: TRBJ2-3
clone size: NA
CDR3 DNA: TGTGCCAGCAGCTTCGGACTAGCGGCTACAGATACGCAGTATTTT
CDR3 protein: CASSFGLAATDTQYF

V gene: TRBV5-5
D gene: NA
J gene: TRBJ1-2
clone size: few
CDR3 DNA: TGTGCCAGCAGCTTAGGGGACGGCTATGGCTACACCTTC
CDR3 protein: CASSLGDGYGYTF

V gene: TRBV10-3
D gene: TRBD1
J gene: TRBJ1-5
clone size: NA
CDR3 DNA: TGTGCCATCGGGAGGGGGCCTGAGGGCAATCAGCCCCAGCATTTT
CDR3 protein: CAIGRGPEGNQPQHF

V gene: TRBV5-5
D gene: TRBD2
J gene: TRBJ2-7
clone size: NA
CDR3 DNA: TGTGCCAGCAGCTTGGATGGCGGGAGCTTAAGGTACGAGCAGTACTTC
CDR3 protein: CASSLDGGSLRYEQYF

V gene: TRBV5-5
D gene: NA
J gene: TRBJ1-3
clone size: few
CDR3 DNA: TGTGCCAGCAGCTTGTTTGCAGGGAGGACTGGAAACACCATATATTTT
CDR3 protein: CASSLFAGRTGNTIYF

V gene: TRBV11-3
D gene: TRBD2
J gene: TRBJ2-2
clone size: NA
CDR3 DNA: TGTGCCAGCAGCTTAGAACCTGGGACTAGCGGGAGAAGGACCGGGGAGCTGTTTTTT
CDR3 protein: CASSLEPGTSGRRTGELFF

V gene: TRBV9
D gene: NA
J gene: TRBJ1-1
clone size: NA
CDR3 DNA: TGTGCCAGCAGCGAGGGGGGCCAGGGGTACACTGAAGCTTTCTTT
CDR3 protein: CASSEGGQGYTEAFF